This entry lists 16 T cell receptor beta chains sequenced from one sample in a study of cytomegalovirus exposure and HLA in healthy donors. The PCR employed 60 Vbeta primers together with 13 Jbeta primers. The repertoire was sequenced with immunoSEQ multiplex PCR; TCRdb's copy has only in-frame clones and lacks some. The repertoire holds approximately 160,000 clones, with around 80% as singletons. Material: PBMCs. Receptors were obtained from a female donor in good health and CMV-seronegative.

The chain couples TRBV11-2 to TRBJ1-3, with TRBD1 matching 11 bases. The germline V gene has CDR1 SGHAT and CDR2 FQNNGV. The CDR3 is 17 residues long. Losses at the gene ends were 3 bases for V and 0 bases for J; bases not matched to a gene: 4. CDR3 nucleotide sequence: TGTGCCAGCAGCTTCTGGACAGGGGGCCACTCTGGAAACACCATATATTTT. Its protein product is CASSFWTGGHSGNTIYF.

The chain carries TRBV28 and TRBJ2-7; perhaps TRBD1 as D (7 bases). The CDR3 runs 15 residues. V lost 4 bases to trimming and J lost 0 bases, with 13 bases between them. The V gene's germline CDR1 is MDHEN and CDR2 SYDVKM. CDR3 nucleotide sequence: TGTGCCAGCAGTTCGGGCGGGACAGACTCCTACGAGCAGTACTTC. As protein: CASSSGGTDSYEQYF.

V usage is TRBV6-6 and J usage is TRBJ1-5; 9 positions agree with TRBD1. Germline CDR1 and CDR2: MNHNY and SVGAGI (reference sequence). The CDR3 is 14 residues long. Trimming removed 2 bases from V and 6 bases from J; junction bases left unmatched: 2. CDR3 in amino acids: CASSYGDRAQPQHF. Here the CDR3 DNA reads TGTGCCAGCAGTTACGGGGACAGGGCTCAGCCCCAGCATTTT.

V and J are TRBV9 and TRBJ1-4; 9 bases fit TRBD1. Trimming cost V 0 bases and J 5 bases; bases outside gene matches: 5. This CDR3 spans 16 amino acids. The germline V gene has CDR1 SGDLS and CDR2 YYNGEE. The CDR3 sequence is CASSVGGTGTNEKLFF. The CDR3 nucleotides read TGTGCCAGCAGCGTAGGAGGGACAGGGACCAATGAAAAACTGTTTTTT.

This chain connects TRBV7-2 to TRBJ2-7; 10 nucleotides line up with TRBD2. Germline CDR1 reads SGHTA; CDR2 reads FQGNSA. The CDR3 sequence is 16 residues long. V shed 1 base, J shed 3 bases, and the junction held 6 bases outside the gene matches. The CDR3 nucleotides read TGTGCCAGCAGCTTAGTGGCTAGCGGGAGCTTCTACGAGCAGTACTTC. Translation: CASSLVASGSFYEQYF.

This clone was observed a single time. The gene calls are TRBV11-1 and TRBJ2-5; 11 bases are shared with TRBD1. Germline V gives CDR1 SGHAT, CDR2 FQDESV (reference sequence). V lost 6 bases to trimming and J lost 11 bases; unmatched junction nucleotides: 14. The CDR3 contains 15 residues. The CDR3 DNA reads TGTGCCAGCAGTTTCGGAGGACAGGGGGCTCAAGAGCAGTACTTC. Amino acids: CASSFGGQGAQEQYF. The full variable domain, rest sourced from reference TRBV11-1 and TRBJ2-5, is EAEVAQSPRYKITEKSQAVAFWCDPISGHATLYWYRQILGQGPELLVQFQDESVVDDSQLPKDRFSAERLKGVDSTLKIQPAELGDSAMYLCASSFGGQGAQEQYFGPGTRLLVL.

The rearrangement joins TRBV6-5 to TRBJ1-5; 7 bases agree with TRBD1. The CDR3 is made up of 15 amino acids. The germline gives CDR1 MNHEY, CDR2 SVGAGI. Losses at the gene ends were 6 bases for V and 0 bases for J; bases not matched to a gene: 5. CDR3 DNA sequence: TGTGCCAGCAGGATGACAGGGTATAGCAATCAGCCCCAGCATTTT. Residues: CASRMTGYSNQPQHF.

V and J are TRBV10-3 and TRBJ2-2, with 9 nucleotides matching TRBD1. This CDR3 has 14 amino acids. CDR1 is ENHRY, CDR2 SYGVKD, per germline. V shed 4 bases and J 8 bases; nucleotides not matched to a gene: 5. The CDR3 spells CAISGDRASGELFF. DNA for the CDR3: TGTGCCATCAGTGGGGACAGGGCGTCGGGGGAGCTGTTTTTT.

This sequence joins TRBV5-3 and TRBJ2-1, with 11 bases aligning to TRBD1. TRBV5-3 is assigned to the ORF class and has an uncertain function. With 7 bases clipped from V and 1 base from J, the junction kept 4 bases outside the gene matches. CDR3 size: 15 residues. CDR3 sequence reads: CARLGQGASYNEQFF. CDR3 DNA: TGTGCCAGACTCGGACAGGGGGCGTCCTACAATGAGCAGTTCTTC.

This clone was picked up one time. This sequence joins TRBV19 and TRBJ2-5, with 7 bases fitting TRBD2. CDR3 length: 14 residues. The germline CDR1 and CDR2 sequences are LNHDA and SQIVND (reference sequence). The trim removed 4 bases at V and 2 bases at J, leaving 4 bases unmatched. CDR3 nucleotides: TGTGCCAGTAGTACTCTAGCGGTACAAGAGACCCAGTACTTC. Protein sequence: CASSTLAVQETQYF.

J is TRBJ1-5 and V is TRBV11-2; 10 nucleotides agree with TRBD1. Germline assignment: CDR1 SGHAT and CDR2 FQNNGV. The CDR3 length is 15 residues. V shed 5 bases, J shed 6 bases, and the junction held 7 bases outside the gene matches. CDR3 DNA sequence: TGTGCCAGCAGCGCAGGACAGGGGGATGGTCAGCCCCAGCATTTT. Translating gives CASSAGQGDGQPQHF.

The chain links TRBV5-1 to TRBJ1-3; TRBD1 agrees at 8 bases. Germline CDR1 and CDR2: SGHRS and YFSETQ. Losses at the gene ends were 2 bases for V and 7 bases for J; bases not matched to a gene: 5. The CDR3 has 14 residues. CDR3 loop: CASSFRGRDNTIYF. The CDR3 DNA is TGCGCCAGCAGCTTCAGGGGGCGAGACAACACCATATATTTT. Full variable domain (missing parts from reference TRBV5-1 and TRBJ1-3): KAGVTQTPRYLIKTRGQQVTLSCSPISGHRSVSWYQQTPGQGLQFLFEYFSETQRNKGNFPGRFSGRQFSNSRSEMNVSTLELGDSALYLCASSFRGRDNTIYFGEGSWLTVV.

The rearrangement uses TRBV7-8 and TRBJ2-7; D is uncertain. The CDR3 loop spans 12 amino acids. The germline V gene has CDR1 SGHVS and CDR2 FQNEAQ. V was pared by 4 bases and J by 4 bases, with 8 bases between. The CDR3 DNA is TGTGCCAGCAGCTCGCAGGATTACGAGCAGTACTTC. The encoded protein is CASSSQDYEQYF.

The genes are TRBV29-1 and TRBJ1-1; perhaps TRBD1 as D (5 bases). V was cut by 4 bases and J by 3 bases, with 15 bases left in between. The CDR3 extends over 14 amino acids. The germline V gene has CDR1 SQVTM and CDR2 ANQGSEA. The CDR3 nucleotides read TGCAGCGTTGTCGCCCGGGGAGGGGACACTGAAGCTTTCTTT. Its translation is CSVVARGGDTEAFF.

The chain couples TRBV7-3 to TRBJ2-1, with 7 nucleotides matching TRBD1. V lost 6 bases and J lost 5; bases outside the gene matches: 10. Germline-derived CDR1 and CDR2 are SGHTA and FQGTGA. The CDR3 has 15 residues. In nucleotides, the CDR3 is TGTGCCAGCAGTGCCGACAGGGTAGTCGACAATGAGCAGTTCTTC. It is translated as CASSADRVVDNEQFF.

V usage is TRBV10-2 and J usage is TRBJ2-7; 14 positions agree with TRBD2. V lost 4 bases to trimming and J lost 4 bases; unmatched junction nucleotides: 3. CDR3 length equals 15 residues. CDR1 and CDR2 from the germline V gene are WSHSY and SAAADI. The CDR3 region is CASSGGTSGSYEQYF. The CDR3 DNA reads TGCGCCAGCAGTGGGGGGACTAGCGGGAGTTACGAGCAGTACTTC.